The 28 T cell receptor beta chains presented below share a single source sample, sequenced in a study of T cells after yellow fever vaccination. TCRdb re-analysed the 5' RACE reads in MiXCR, keeping a single row per CDR3 protein. This table holds approximately 250,000 distinct CDR3 sequences, roughly 6.8% found once. The sample in question was CD4+ T cells sorted from PBMCs, obtained on the day of the yellow fever booster vaccination. These receptors came from a man aged 25 to 45 who received the YFV17D yellow fever vaccine.

V and J are TRBV28 and TRBJ2-5; 8 nucleotides align to TRBD2. Trimming at V came to 1 base and at J to 1 base, leaving 5 bases not matched to a gene. The germline CDR1 and CDR2 sequences are MDHEN and SYDVKM. The CDR3 runs to 16 residues. DNA for the CDR3: TGTGCCAGCAGTTTATACCCCCGGGAGGGCCAAGAGACCCAGTACTTC. Residues: CASSLYPREGQETQYF.

This clonotype was counted at least ten times. The chain carries TRBV4-3 and TRBJ2-1, with 9 bases fitting TRBD2. The J segment lost 4 bases and the V segment lost 1 base, leaving 2 bases of the junction unmatched. From germline, CDR1 is LGHNA and CDR2 YSLEER. CDR3 size: 15 residues. CDR3 nucleotide sequence: TGCGCCAGCAGCCAAGCTAGCGGGGCGTACAATGAGCAGTTCTTC. Its protein product is CASSQASGAYNEQFF.

The chain links TRBV5-6 to TRBJ2-7; 10 nucleotides align to TRBD2. The J segment lost 1 base and the V segment lost 0 bases, leaving 4 bases of the junction unmatched. The CDR3 covers 16 residues. Germline CDR1 reads SGHDT; CDR2 reads YYEEEE. For the CDR3, the DNA is TGTGCCAGCAGCTTGGTAGGACTAGCGGATTCCTACGAGCAGTACTTC. It encodes CASSLVGLADSYEQYF.

Ten or more counts support this clonotype. The chain has TRBV5-1 and TRBJ2-5, with D tentatively TRBD2 (6 bases). Germline V CDR1 and CDR2: SGHRS, YFSETQ. The CDR3 spans 10 residues. V lost 7 bases and J 5 bases, leaving 6 bases between the germline ends. This CDR3 is CASGGETQYF. The CDR3 DNA follows: TGCGCCAGCGGAGGGGAGACCCAGTACTTC.

This clonotype has a handful of counts. The gene calls are TRBV5-5 and TRBJ2-5; D is possibly TRBD1 (5 bases). In germline, CDR1 is SGHKS, CDR2 YYEKEE (reference sequence). The CDR3 extends over 17 amino acids. Trimming removed 4 bases from V and 2 bases from J, with 21 bases in between. As DNA, the CDR3 is TGTGCCAGCAGCCCATGGGAAGCAGGGTGGGTACAAGAGACCCAGTACTTC. It codes for CASSPWEAGWVQETQYF.

There are a few counts of this clonotype. The DNA is left out, because the CDR3 cannot be placed on it with certainty; the CDR3 is given as TCRdb lists it. V gene TRBV7-9 combines with J gene TRBJ2-3; TRBD2 is taken as the D call from the table, unchecked against the DNA. In germline, CDR1 is SEHNR, CDR2 FQNEAQ (reference sequence). From its first to its last residue, the CDR3 has 15 amino acids. CDR3 amino acids: CASSLSRVGSGSPYF.

This clonotype was seen a few times. The rearrangement links TRBV11-2 to TRBJ2-2; maybe TRBD2 (6 bases). Trimming removed 8 bases from V and 2 bases from J, with 12 bases in between. Germline V gene lookup returns CDR1 SGHAT and CDR2 FQNNGV. The CDR3 covers 14 residues. The CDR3 reads CASRRGINTGELFF. CDR3 coding DNA: TGTGCCAGCCGCCGGGGGATAAACACCGGGGAGCTGTTTTTT.

This clonotype was counted a few times. This chain connects TRBV5-1 to TRBJ2-7; 7 bases fit TRBD1. The CDR3 extends over 13 amino acids. Per germline, CDR1 SGHRS and CDR2 YFSETQ. V was clipped by 6 bases and J by 3 bases; unmatched bases: 6. The DNA for the CDR3 is TGCGCCAGCACCGAGGGACAGAACTACGAGCAGTACTTC. Protein sequence: CASTEGQNYEQYF. The complete variable domain, with remaining parts taken from reference TRBV5-1 and TRBJ2-7, reads KAGVTQTPRYLIKTRGQQVTLSCSPISGHRSVSWYQQTPGQGLQFLFEYFSETQRNKGNFPGRFSGRQFSNSRSEMNVSTLELGDSALYLCASTEGQNYEQYFGPGTRLTVT.

The table lists this clonotype with many counts. J is TRBJ2-1 and V is TRBV19; 11 bases match TRBD2. The V gene end was trimmed by 4 bases and the J gene end by 0 bases; junction bases not matched to a gene: 5. The CDR3 consists of 17 residues. Germline V gives CDR1 LNHDA, CDR2 SQIVND (reference sequence). CDR3 DNA: TGTGCCAGTAGTAGACTAGCGGGGCGGAACTCCTACAATGAGCAGTTCTTC. Translation: CASSRLAGRNSYNEQFF.

This chain connects TRBV3-1 to TRBJ1-1; D gene ambiguous. This CDR3 is 13 amino acids long. Trimming took off 2 bases at V and 1 base at J, with 5 bases between the two ends. In germline, CDR1 is LGHDT, CDR2 YNNKEL (reference sequence). CDR3 DNA sequence: TGTGCCAGCAGCCAAATAACGAACACTGAAGCTTTCTTT. This gives the protein CASSQITNTEAFF.

This clonotype was counted at least ten times. The CDR3, as DNA: TGTGCCAGCAGCCAGGGACAGGAAGAGACCCAGTACTTC. It codes for CASSQGQEETQYF. The V gene is TRBV7-3, the J gene TRBJ2-5; the match to TRBD1 covers 8 bases. This CDR3 has 13 amino acids. From germline, CDR1 is SGHTA and CDR2 FQGTGA. The trim removed 5 bases at V and 3 bases at J, leaving 2 bases unmatched.

Only a few counts were recorded for this clonotype. The chain couples TRBV25-1 to TRBJ2-7; D is perhaps TRBD1 or TRBD2 (5 bases each). V lost 7 bases to trimming and J lost 9 bases, with 19 bases between them. This CDR3 contains 13 residues. Germline V gene sequence: CDR1 MGHDK, CDR2 SYGVNS. The CDR3 bases are TGTGCCAGCACGCCCGGGGCCATCTCCTCGCAGTACTTC. Its protein is CASTPGAISSQYF.

This clonotype has a count of ten or more. The rearrangement links TRBV10-3 to TRBJ2-7; 8 positions match TRBD2. Per the germline V gene, CDR1 is ENHRY and CDR2 is SYGVKD. The CDR3 extends over 12 amino acids. V trimming: 6 bases; J trimming: 4 bases; junction bases outside the gene matches: 2. DNA of the CDR3: TGTGCCATCAGCAGCGGGAGTTACGAGCAGTACTTC. Translated, it gives CAISSGSYEQYF.

This clonotype was picked up a small number of times. V usage is TRBV18 and J usage is TRBJ2-1, with a tentative D call TRBD2 (5 bases). Between the trimmed V and J ends, which lost 2 bases and 5 bases, there was a span of 10 bases. The CDR3 is 14 residues long. Germline lookup yields CDR1 KGHSH and CDR2 LQKENI. CDR3 in DNA: TGTGCCAGCTCACCAGGGAGTACGGACAATGAGCAGTTCTTC. Translation: CASSPGSTDNEQFF.

This clonotype has at least ten counts. The genes are TRBV12-3 or TRBV12-4 and TRBJ2-7; 7 bases map to TRBD1. This CDR3 spans 15 amino acids. J gave up 1 base and V 5 bases, and 8 bases lay outside the gene matches. The CDR3 region has the DNA TGTGCCAGCAGTCTCCGACAGGGCCTATCCTACGAGCAGTACTTC. Amino acid sequence: CASSLRQGLSYEQYF.

In its sample, this clonotype was seen many times. V gene TRBV7-2 combines with J gene TRBJ1-2; possible D gene TRBD1, 5 bases. The CDR3 extends over 16 amino acids. V dropped 3 bases and J dropped 2 bases, with 16 bases sitting between them. Per germline, CDR1 SGHTA and CDR2 FQGNSA. The CDR3 region has the DNA TGTGCCAGCAGCTTGTCCCCTCAGGGACCCAACTATGGCTACACCTTC. It yields the protein CASSLSPQGPNYGYTF.

This clonotype was counted ten times or more. The chain recombines TRBV6-5 with TRBJ2-7; D uncertain. V was shortened by 6 bases and J by 4 bases, with 7 bases between the two germline ends. CDR1 and CDR2 from the germline V gene are MNHEY and SVGAGI. The length of the CDR3 is 11 residues. DNA of the CDR3: TGTGCCAGCAGCGACCAATACGAGCAGTACTTC. Translation: CASSDQYEQYF.

The table lists this clonotype with a few counts. The rearrangement uses TRBV30 and TRBJ1-4; D may be TRBD1 (6 bases). The germline V and J ends were trimmed by 4 bases and 8 bases, with 14 bases remaining between them. There are 13 residues in the CDR3. Germline CDR1 GTSNPN, CDR2 SVGIG (reference sequence). CDR3 in DNA: TGTGCCTGGAACCGGGGGCTTGGGGAAAAACTGTTTTTT. This translates into CAWNRGLGEKLFF.

The table lists this clonotype with many counts. The J gene is TRBJ2-3, the V gene TRBV27; TRBD1 or TRBD2 may be the D gene (5 bases each). Germline V CDR1 and CDR2: MNHEY, SMNVEV (reference sequence). Trimming removed 6 bases at V and 6 bases at J, with 16 bases between. This CDR3 has 14 amino acids. CDR3 amino acids: CASRRPGKGDTQYF. The CDR3 coding sequence is TGTGCCAGCAGGAGACCGGGAAAGGGGGATACGCAGTATTTT.

This clonotype was picked up a small number of times. For the CDR3, the DNA is TGCAGTGCTCCTAGGCACATCATCACCGATGAGCAGTTCTTC. As protein: CSAPRHIITDEQFF. The chain recombines TRBV20-1 with TRBJ2-1; the D is unclear. Germline V gives CDR1 DFQATT, CDR2 SNEGSKA (reference sequence). V was trimmed by 5 bases and J by 8 bases, leaving 19 bases between them. The CDR3 is 14 amino acids.

V gene TRBV12-3 or TRBV12-4 combines with J gene TRBJ1-5; D unresolved. Trimming removed 6 bases at V and 4 bases at J, with 10 bases between. The CDR3 length is 13 residues. The chain's CDR3 is CASRLGGNQPQHF. Here the CDR3 DNA reads TGTGCCAGCAGACTCGGCGGGAATCAGCCCCAGCATTTT.

The rearrangement links TRBV5-1 to TRBJ1-1; weak D call: TRBD1 (5 bases). The CDR3 sequence is 14 residues long. V shed 2 bases and J shed 4 bases, with 12 bases lying between them. Per germline, CDR1 SGHRS and CDR2 YFSETQ. CDR3 protein: CASSLPGKGTEAFF. CDR3 nucleotides: TGCGCCAGCAGCTTACCAGGGAAAGGCACTGAAGCTTTCTTT.

This clonotype was found many times. This rearrangement joins TRBV6-5 to TRBJ2-7, with D perhaps TRBD2 (5 bases). Germline assignment: CDR1 MNHEY and CDR2 SVGAGI. V lost 4 bases to trimming and J lost 3 bases, with 7 bases between them. There are 12 residues in the CDR3. The CDR3 protein is CASSSGYYEQYF. CDR3 nucleotide sequence: TGTGCCAGCAGTTCGGGGTACTACGAGCAGTACTTC.

This clonotype has only a few counts. This chain joins TRBV4-3 and TRBJ2-7, with a weak D call TRBD1 (7 bases). V was clipped by 0 bases and J by 5 bases, with 26 bases between them. This CDR3 comprises 19 residues. The germline V gene encodes CDR1 LGHNA and CDR2 YSLEER. CDR3 loop: CASSQDLLGGRQGGNEQYF. The DNA for the CDR3 is TGCGCCAGCAGCCAAGATCTTCTCGGGGGAAGGCAGGGGGGAAACGAGCAGTACTTC.

This clonotype turned up a few times. The chain joins TRBV5-1 to TRBJ2-1, with a weak D call TRBD2 (6 bases). CDR1 is SGHRS and CDR2 is YFSETQ in the germline V gene. There are 14 residues in the CDR3. V was trimmed by 0 bases and J by 10 bases, leaving 14 bases between them. This CDR3 reads CASSLAATSNEQFF. CDR3 DNA sequence: TGCGCCAGCAGCTTGGCCGCTACTAGCAACGAGCAGTTCTTC.

This clonotype was found many times. V gene TRBV11-2 combines with J gene TRBJ2-7, with D perhaps TRBD1 (7 bases). Germline-derived CDR1 and CDR2 are SGHAT and FQNNGV. Trimming pared 0 bases from V and 3 bases from J, leaving 12 bases between. The CDR3 sequence is 15 residues long. CDR3 DNA sequence: TGTGCCAGCAGCTTAGAAGGAGGGGGCGTCTACGAGCAGTACTTC. Translation gives CASSLEGGGVYEQYF. The complete variable domain, with remaining parts taken from reference TRBV11-2 and TRBJ2-7, reads EAGVAQSPRYKIIEKRQSVAFWCNPISGHATLYWYQQILGQGPKLLIQFQNNGVVDDSQLPKDRFSAERLKGVDSTLKIQPAKLEDSAVYLCASSLEGGGVYEQYFGPGTRLTVT.

This chain links TRBV20-1 with TRBJ2-7; D perhaps matches TRBD2 (6 bases). The germline V gene encodes CDR1 DFQATT and CDR2 SNEGSKA (reference sequence). Trimming removed 2 bases at V and 2 bases at J, with 13 bases between. The CDR3 covers 14 residues. CDR3: CSARQTGLTYEQYF. CDR3 sequence (DNA): TGCAGTGCTAGACAAACGGGACTCACCTACGAGCAGTACTTC.

This clonotype has ten or more counts. This chain connects TRBV12-3 or TRBV12-4 to TRBJ1-5, with D possibly TRBD1 on 5 matching bases. The CDR3 contains 12 residues. V lost 4 bases and J lost 6, with 7 bases in between. The CDR3 loop is CASSSRGQPQHF. The DNA of the CDR3 is TGTGCCAGCAGTTCGAGGGGTCAGCCCCAGCATTTT.